This TCR beta chain was sequenced for a study of control samples from healthy donors and cancer patients. Using immunoSEQ multiplex PCR, the repertoire was profiled, and TCRdb retains in-frame clones only, with some absent. The data hold over 100,000 clones, with about nine tenths observed a single time. In germline, CDR1 is MNHNS, CDR2 SASEGT. Trimming removed 4 bases at V and 2 bases at J, with 17 bases between. The CDR3 consists of 17 residues. Sequences were obtained from blood. This chain connects TRBV6-1 to TRBJ1-4; D gene ambiguous. The clonotype was recovered from a man aged 40-55 years in good health. The DNA of the CDR3 is TGTGCCAGCAGTGGGGCAGGTGCCTCGTCTACTAATGAAAAACTGTTTTTT. This encodes CASSGAGASSTNEKLFF.